Listed below are T cell receptor beta chains from one sample, sequenced in a study of blood T cell repertoires in COVID-19. Profiling relied on immunoSEQ multiplex PCR, and the TCRdb table lists in-frame clones only, not all of them. The table shows 98,000 or so clones, with about 89% occurring only once. The sample comprised peripheral blood. These receptors were collected from a human donor in a cohort sampled during active COVID-19. The CDR3 runs from the conserved cysteine through the conserved F or W. The order of the fields is CDR3 length, V gene, D gene, J gene, clone size, CDR3 DNA, CDR3 protein. D genes are given only for firm matches. Clone size, where shown, is once, few, many, or a class for clones that have expanded.

>14|TRBV28|TRBD1|TRBJ1-4|NA
TGTGCCAGCAGTCTCACAGGGGGTAATGAAAAACTGTTTTTT
CASSLTGGNEKLFF
>14|TRBV3-1/TRBV3-2|TRBD1|TRBJ1-2|NA
TGTGCCAGCAGCCAAGCGGGACAGGGGGCCGGCTACACCTTC
CASSQAGQGAGYTF
>13|TRBV12-3/TRBV12-4|NA|TRBJ2-5|NA
TGTGCCAGCAGTTTACTCAGAGGGGAGACCCAGTACTTC
CASSLLRGETQYF
>14|TRBV4-3|NA|TRBJ1-2|NA
TGCGCCAGCAGCCAAGAAACAGGGACCTATGGCTACACCTTC
CASSQETGTYGYTF
>13|TRBV4-1|NA|TRBJ2-1|NA
TGCGCCAGCAGACAAGATGGGGCGAGGGAGCAGTTCTTC
CASRQDGAREQFF
>14|TRBV28|NA|TRBJ2-7|once
TGTGCCAGCAGCCCTTCCAGGGGTTGGGACGAGCAGTACTTC
CASSPSRGWDEQYF
>16|TRBV19|TRBD1|TRBJ2-2|NA
TGTGCCAGTAGTATAGTAACAGGGGAGTACACCGGGGAGCTGTTTTTT
CASSIVTGEYTGELFF
>18|TRBV7-8|TRBD2|TRBJ2-2|NA
TGTGCCAGCAGCTTAGGGGCTAGCGGGGGCCTGAACACCGGGGAGCTGTTTTTT
CASSLGASGGLNTGELFF
>13|TRBV7-9|NA|TRBJ1-2|NA
TGTGCCAGCAGCGAAGGGGCGAAGGATGGCTACACCTTC
CASSEGAKDGYTF
>13|TRBV27|TRBD2|TRBJ2-7|NA
TGTGCCAGCAGGATGACTAGCGGGTACGAGCAGTACTTC
CASRMTSGYEQYF
>14|TRBV7-8|NA|TRBJ2-7|NA
TGTGCCAGCAGCCCACGGTTCCTAGCCTACGAGCAGTACTTC
CASSPRFLAYEQYF
>15|TRBV5-1|NA|TRBJ2-3|NA
TGCGCCAGCAGACAACAGGGATATCACACAGATACGCAGTATTTT
CASRQQGYHTDTQYF
>13|TRBV2|NA|TRBJ1-5|few
TGTGCCAGCAGGTTCAGGGATCGTCAGCCCCAGCATTTT
CASRFRDRQPQHF
>15|TRBV10-3|TRBD2|TRBJ2-1|once
TGTGCCATCAGTTCGACTAGCGAGCCCTACAATGAGCAGTTCTTC
CAISSTSEPYNEQFF
>20|TRBV4-1|TRBD2|TRBJ2-5|NA
TGCGCCAGCAGCCATGTAATAAGCCTAGCAGGATTCGGGGGGGGAGAGACCCAGTACTTC
CASSHVISLAGFGGGETQYF
>14|TRBV7-9|TRBD1|TRBJ1-5|NA
TGTGCCAGCAGCCCTAGACAGGGGGTTCAGCCCCAGCATTTT
CASSPRQGVQPQHF
>16|TRBV7-2|TRBD2|TRBJ2-1|NA
TGTGCCAGCAGCCTAGATAGCGGGGGGACCTACAATGAGCAGTTCTTC
CASSLDSGGTYNEQFF
>16|TRBV19|NA|TRBJ1-5|NA
TGTGCCAGTAGTAAAACCAGGGGAAGCTTAAATCAGCCCCAGCATTTT
CASSKTRGSLNQPQHF
>11|TRBV12-3/TRBV12-4|NA|TRBJ2-7|NA
TGTGCCAGCAGGAGGGCCTACGAGCAGTACTTC
CASRRAYEQYF
>16|TRBV11-2|NA|TRBJ2-3|NA
TGTGCCAGCAGCTTGGGTGGTCTAGCCGACACAGATACGCAGTATTTT
CASSLGGLADTDTQYF
>16|TRBV5-1|NA|TRBJ2-7|NA
TGCGCCAGCAGCCCCGGCGGTAGCGGAGGCTCCTACGAGCAGTACTTC
CASSPGGSGGSYEQYF
>18|TRBV6-2/TRBV6-3|TRBD1|TRBJ2-6|NA
TGTGCCAGCAGCAACCGACAGGGACCCGTCTCTGGGGCCAACGTCCTGACTTTC
CASSNRQGPVSGANVLTF
>15|TRBV11-2|NA|TRBJ2-1|once
TGTGCCAGCAGCCACCGGGACAAGAGTAGGTATGAGCAGTTCTTC
CASSHRDKSRYEQFF
>13|TRBV11-2|NA|TRBJ1-1|NA
TGTGCCAGCAGCTTTTCAGGGGTTAGTGAAGCTTTCTTT
CASSFSGVSEAFF
>13|TRBV24-1|NA|TRBJ1-4|NA
TGTGCCACCAGTGATCGGGGGAATGAAAAACTGTTTTTT
CATSDRGNEKLFF
>14|TRBV6-1|NA|TRBJ2-2|NA
TGTGCCAGCAGTGAAACACGGGAGCCCGGGGAGCTGTTTTTT
CASSETREPGELFF
>15|TRBV4-1|TRBD1|TRBJ2-7|NA
TGCGCCAGCAGCCAAGACGGACAGGCCACCTACGAGCAGTACTTC
CASSQDGQATYEQYF
>16|TRBV3-1/TRBV3-2|TRBD2|TRBJ2-3|NA
TGTGCCAGCAGCCCGTTGGGACTAGCGGGAGGCGGTACGCAGTATTTT
CASSPLGLAGGGTQYF